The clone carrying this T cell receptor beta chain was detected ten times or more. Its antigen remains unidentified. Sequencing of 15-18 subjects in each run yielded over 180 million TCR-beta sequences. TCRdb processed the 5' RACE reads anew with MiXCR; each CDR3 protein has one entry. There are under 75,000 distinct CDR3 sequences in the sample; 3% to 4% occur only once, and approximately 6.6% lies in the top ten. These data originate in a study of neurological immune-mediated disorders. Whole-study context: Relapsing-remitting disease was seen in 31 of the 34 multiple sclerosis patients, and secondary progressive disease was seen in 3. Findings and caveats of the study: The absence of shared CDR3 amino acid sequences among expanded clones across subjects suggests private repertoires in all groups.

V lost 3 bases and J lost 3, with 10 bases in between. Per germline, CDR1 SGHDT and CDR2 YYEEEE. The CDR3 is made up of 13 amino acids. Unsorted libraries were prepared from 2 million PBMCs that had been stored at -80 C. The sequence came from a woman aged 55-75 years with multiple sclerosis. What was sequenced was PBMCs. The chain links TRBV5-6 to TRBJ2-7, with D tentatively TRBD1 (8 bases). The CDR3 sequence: CASSYRGGYEQYF. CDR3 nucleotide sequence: TGTGCCAGCAGCTACAGGGGGGGCTACGAGCAGTACTTC.